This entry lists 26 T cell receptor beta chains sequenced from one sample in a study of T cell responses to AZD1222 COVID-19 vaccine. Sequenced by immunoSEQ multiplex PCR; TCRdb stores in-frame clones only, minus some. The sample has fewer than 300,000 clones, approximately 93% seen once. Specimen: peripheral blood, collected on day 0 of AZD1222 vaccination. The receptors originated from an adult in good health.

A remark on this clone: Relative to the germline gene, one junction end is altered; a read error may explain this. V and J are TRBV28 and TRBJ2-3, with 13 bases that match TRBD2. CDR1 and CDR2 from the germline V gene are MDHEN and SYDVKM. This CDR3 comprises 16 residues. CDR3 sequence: CASSFRTSGGTNTQYF. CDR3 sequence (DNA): TGTGCCAGCAGTTTCCGGACTAGCGGGGGCACAAATACGCAGTATTTT.

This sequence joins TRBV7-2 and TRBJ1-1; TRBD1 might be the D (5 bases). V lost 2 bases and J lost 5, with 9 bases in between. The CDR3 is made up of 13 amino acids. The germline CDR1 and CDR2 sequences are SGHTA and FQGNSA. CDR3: CASSLQGGTEAFF. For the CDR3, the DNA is TGTGCCAGCAGCTTACAGGGAGGTACTGAAGCTTTCTTT.

CDR3 bases: TGTGCCAGCAGTGAAAGGGGGACAGTCGACCCCTACGAGCAGTACTTC. Encoded protein: CASSERGTVDPYEQYF. The rearrangement uses TRBV25-1 and TRBJ2-7, with 7 bases that match TRBD1. The CDR3 consists of 16 residues. The J segment lost 2 bases and the V segment lost 2 bases, leaving 9 bases of the junction unmatched. CDR1 and CDR2 (germline): MGHDK, SYGVNS.

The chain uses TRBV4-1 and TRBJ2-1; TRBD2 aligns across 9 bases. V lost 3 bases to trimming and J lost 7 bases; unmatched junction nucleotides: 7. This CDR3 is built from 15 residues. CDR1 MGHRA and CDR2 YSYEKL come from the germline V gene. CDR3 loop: CASSQLAGVRNEQFF. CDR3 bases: TGCGCCAGCAGCCAGTTAGCGGGAGTTAGGAATGAGCAGTTCTTC.

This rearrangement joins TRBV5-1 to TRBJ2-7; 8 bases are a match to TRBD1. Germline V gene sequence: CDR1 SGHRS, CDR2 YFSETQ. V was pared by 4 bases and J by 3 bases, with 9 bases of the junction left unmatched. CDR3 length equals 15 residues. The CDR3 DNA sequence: TGCGCCAGCAGCCGTTCCGGGACAGGAGGCTACGAGCAGTACTTC. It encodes CASSRSGTGGYEQYF.

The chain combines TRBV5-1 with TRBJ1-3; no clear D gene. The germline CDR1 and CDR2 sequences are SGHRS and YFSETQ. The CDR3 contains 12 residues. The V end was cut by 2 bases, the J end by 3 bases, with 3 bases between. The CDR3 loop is CASSFGGNTIYF. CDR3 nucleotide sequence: TGCGCCAGCAGCTTCGGTGGAAACACCATATATTTT.

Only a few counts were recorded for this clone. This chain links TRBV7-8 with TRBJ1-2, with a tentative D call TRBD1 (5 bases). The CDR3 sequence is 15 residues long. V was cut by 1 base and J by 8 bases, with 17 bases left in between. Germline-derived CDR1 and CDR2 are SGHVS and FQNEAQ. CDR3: CASSLVGRTEEGYTF. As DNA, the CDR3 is TGTGCCAGCAGCTTAGTGGGACGCACGGAGGAAGGCTACACCTTC.

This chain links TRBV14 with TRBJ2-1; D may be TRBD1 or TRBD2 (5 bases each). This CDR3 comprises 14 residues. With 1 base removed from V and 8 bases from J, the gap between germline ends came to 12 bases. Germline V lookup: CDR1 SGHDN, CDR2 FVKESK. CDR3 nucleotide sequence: TGTGCCAGCAGCCAAGGACTAAGGGGCGATGAGCAGTTCTTC. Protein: CASSQGLRGDEQFF.

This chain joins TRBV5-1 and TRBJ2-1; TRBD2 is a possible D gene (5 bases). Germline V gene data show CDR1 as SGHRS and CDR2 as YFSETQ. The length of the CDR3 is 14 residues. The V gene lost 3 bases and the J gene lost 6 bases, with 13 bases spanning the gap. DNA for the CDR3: TGCGCCAGCAGCTCCCGGGTCGCGGGCAATGAGCAGTTCTTC. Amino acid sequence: CASSSRVAGNEQFF. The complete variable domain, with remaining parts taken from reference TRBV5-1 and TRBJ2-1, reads KAGVTQTPRYLIKTRGQQVTLSCSPISGHRSVSWYQQTPGQGLQFLFEYFSETQRNKGNFPGRFSGRQFSNSRSEMNVSTLELGDSALYLCASSSRVAGNEQFFGPGTRLTVL.

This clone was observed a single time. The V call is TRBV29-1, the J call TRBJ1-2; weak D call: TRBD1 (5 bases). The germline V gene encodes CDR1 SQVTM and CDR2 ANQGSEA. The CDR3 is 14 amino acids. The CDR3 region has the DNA TGCAGTTCACGCCGGGGCCGAACAGACTATGGCTACACCTTC. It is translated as CSSRRGRTDYGYTF.

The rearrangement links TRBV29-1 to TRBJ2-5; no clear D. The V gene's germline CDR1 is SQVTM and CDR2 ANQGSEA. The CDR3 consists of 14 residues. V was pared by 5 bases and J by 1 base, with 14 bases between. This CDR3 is CSVRWGQLQETQYF. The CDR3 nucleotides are TGCAGCGTTCGCTGGGGTCAGCTCCAAGAGACCCAGTACTTC.

CDR3 sequence: CASSLNGAGQGARETF. CDR3 coding DNA: TGTGCCAGCAGCTTAAATGGGGCGGGACAGGGTGCTCGGGAGACCTTC. The chain links TRBV7-9 to TRBJ1-2; 9 nucleotides align to TRBD1. CDR3 length: 16 amino acids. Looked up from germline, CDR1 is SEHNR and CDR2 is FQNEAQ (reference sequence). The V gene end was trimmed by 2 bases and the J gene end by 14 bases; junction bases not matched to a gene: 18.

The CDR3 reads CASSLAGGAAYGYTF. In DNA, the CDR3 is TGCGCCAGCAGCTTGGCAGGGGGCGCCGCTTATGGCTACACCTTC. The rearrangement links TRBV5-1 to TRBJ1-2; 8 bases fit TRBD1. This CDR3 region has 15 residues. Germline V gives CDR1 SGHRS, CDR2 YFSETQ. Unmatched junction bases numbered 6, after V lost 0 bases and J lost 5 bases. Full variable domain (missing parts from reference TRBV5-1 and TRBJ1-2): KAGVTQTPRYLIKTRGQQVTLSCSPISGHRSVSWYQQTPGQGLQFLFEYFSETQRNKGNFPGRFSGRQFSNSRSEMNVSTLELGDSALYLCASSLAGGAAYGYTFGSGTRLTVV.

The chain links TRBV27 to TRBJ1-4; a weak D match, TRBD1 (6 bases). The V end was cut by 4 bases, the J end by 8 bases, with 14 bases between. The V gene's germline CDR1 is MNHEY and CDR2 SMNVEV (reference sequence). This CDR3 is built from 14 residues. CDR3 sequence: CASSSQGFSEKLFF. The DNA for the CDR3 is TGTGCCAGCAGTTCACAGGGTTTTAGCGAAAAACTGTTTTTT.

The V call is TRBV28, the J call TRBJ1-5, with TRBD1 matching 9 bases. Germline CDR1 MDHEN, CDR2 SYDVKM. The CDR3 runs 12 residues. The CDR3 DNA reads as TGTGTCTGCGGGACAGGGAATCAGCCCCAGCATTTT. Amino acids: CVCGTGNQPQHF.

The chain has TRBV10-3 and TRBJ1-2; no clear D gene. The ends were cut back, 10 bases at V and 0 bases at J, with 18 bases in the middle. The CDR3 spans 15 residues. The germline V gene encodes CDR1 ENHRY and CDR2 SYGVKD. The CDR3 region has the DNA TGTGCCACCCGGTTCGTGGCTTCAGCTAACTATGGCTACACCTTC. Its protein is CATRFVASANYGYTF.

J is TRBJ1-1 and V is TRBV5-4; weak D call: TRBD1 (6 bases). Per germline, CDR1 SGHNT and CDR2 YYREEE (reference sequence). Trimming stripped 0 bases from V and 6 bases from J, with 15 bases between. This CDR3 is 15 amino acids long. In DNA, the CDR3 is TGTGCCAGCAGCTTGGACAGGGTGGCGACACCTGAAGCTTTCTTT. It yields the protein CASSLDRVATPEAFF.

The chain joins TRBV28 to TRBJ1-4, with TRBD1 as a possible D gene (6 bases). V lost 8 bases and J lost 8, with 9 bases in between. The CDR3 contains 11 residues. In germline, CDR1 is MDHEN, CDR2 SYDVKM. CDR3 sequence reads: CASQGLEKLFF. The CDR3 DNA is TGTGCCAGCCAGGGGCTAGAAAAACTGTTTTTT. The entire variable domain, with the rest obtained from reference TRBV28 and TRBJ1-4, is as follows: DVKVTQSSRYLVKRTGEKVFLECVQDMDHENMFWYRQDPGLGLRLIYFSYDVKMKEKGDIPEGYSVSREKKERFSLILESASTNQTSMYLCASQGLEKLFFGSGTQLSVL.

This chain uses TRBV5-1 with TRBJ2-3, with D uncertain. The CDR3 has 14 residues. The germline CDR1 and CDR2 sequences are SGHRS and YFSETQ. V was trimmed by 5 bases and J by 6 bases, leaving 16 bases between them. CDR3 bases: TGCGCCAGCAGTGGTGGCACCCCAAGGGATACGCAGTATTTT. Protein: CASSGGTPRDTQYF.

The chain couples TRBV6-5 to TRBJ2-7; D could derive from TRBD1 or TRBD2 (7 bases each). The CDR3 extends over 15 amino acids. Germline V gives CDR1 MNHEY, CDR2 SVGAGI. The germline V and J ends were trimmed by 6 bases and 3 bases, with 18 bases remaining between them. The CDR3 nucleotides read TGTGCCAGCAGCTCCAGCCCCAGGGGGGGCTACGAGCAGTACTTC. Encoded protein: CASSSSPRGGYEQYF.

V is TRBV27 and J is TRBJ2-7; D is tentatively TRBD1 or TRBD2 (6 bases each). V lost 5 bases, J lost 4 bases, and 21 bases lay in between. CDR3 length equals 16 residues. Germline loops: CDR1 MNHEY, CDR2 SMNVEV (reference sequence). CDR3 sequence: CASSPSGGELRYEQYF. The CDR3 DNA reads TGTGCCAGCAGTCCGTCCGGGGGCGAGCTTAGGTACGAGCAGTACTTC.

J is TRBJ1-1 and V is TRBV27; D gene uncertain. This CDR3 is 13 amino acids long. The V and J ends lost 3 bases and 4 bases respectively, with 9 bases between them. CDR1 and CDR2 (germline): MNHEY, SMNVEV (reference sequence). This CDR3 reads CASSFVVGTEAFF. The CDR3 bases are TGTGCCAGCAGTTTTGTGGTCGGCACTGAAGCTTTCTTT.

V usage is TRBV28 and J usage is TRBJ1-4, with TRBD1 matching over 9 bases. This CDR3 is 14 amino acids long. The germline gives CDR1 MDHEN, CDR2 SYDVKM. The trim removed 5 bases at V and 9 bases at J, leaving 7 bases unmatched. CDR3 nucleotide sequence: TGTGCCAGCAGTACCGCCGGGACAGGGAAAAAACTGTTTTTT. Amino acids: CASSTAGTGKKLFF.

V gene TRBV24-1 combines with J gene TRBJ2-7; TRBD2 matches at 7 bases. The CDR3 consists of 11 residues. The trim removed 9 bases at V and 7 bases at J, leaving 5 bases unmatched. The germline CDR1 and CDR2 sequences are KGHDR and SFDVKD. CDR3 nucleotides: TGTGCCACCGGGGACGGGGGGGAGCAGTACTTC. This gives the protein CATGDGGEQYF.

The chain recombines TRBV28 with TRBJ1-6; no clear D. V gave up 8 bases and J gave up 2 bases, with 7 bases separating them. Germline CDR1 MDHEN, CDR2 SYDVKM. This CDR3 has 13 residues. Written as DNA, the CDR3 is TGTGCCAGCTCTTGGCCCTATAATTCACCCCTCCACTTT. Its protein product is CASSWPYNSPLHF.

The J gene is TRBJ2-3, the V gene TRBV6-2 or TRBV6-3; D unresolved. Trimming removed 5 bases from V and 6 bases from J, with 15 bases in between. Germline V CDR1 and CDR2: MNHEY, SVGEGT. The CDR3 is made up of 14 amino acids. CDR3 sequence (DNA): TGTGCCAGCAGTCCCTTGACCCCGTTGGATACGCAGTATTTT. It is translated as CASSPLTPLDTQYF.